Presented here are 9 T cell receptor beta chains from one specimen sequenced in a study of cytomegalovirus exposure and HLA in healthy donors. It was with 60 Vbeta and 13 Jbeta primers that the PCR ran. Only in-frame clones appear in the TCRdb table, and some are missing; sequencing was by immunoSEQ multiplex PCR. The sample yields approximately 170,000 clones, about three quarters seen once. Sequencing input: PBMCs. These receptors all come from a female donor in good health and CMV-seronegative.

The chain uses TRBV5-1 and TRBJ2-1; tentative D call: TRBD2 (7 bases). The CDR3 has 14 residues. Germline V lookup: CDR1 SGHRS, CDR2 YFSETQ. The germline V and J ends were trimmed by 2 bases and 8 bases, with 14 bases remaining between them. The DNA for the CDR3 is TGCGCCAGCAGCTTCGGCGGGGGCGGCGATGAGCAGTTCTTC. Translating it yields CASSFGGGGDEQFF.

The chain is built from TRBV30 and TRBJ1-2; D might be TRBD1 (6 bases). There are 16 residues in the CDR3. Trimming shortened V by 3 bases and J by 8 bases, and 25 bases separated the two germline ends. CDR1 is GTSNPN and CDR2 is SVGIG in the germline V gene (reference sequence). The CDR3 DNA reads TGTGCCTGGAGCTGGTCGACAGGAGGAACCGTGGAGGGCTACACCTTC. Amino acid sequence: CAWSWSTGGTVEGYTF.

This clone was counted a few times. The rearrangement joins TRBV30 to TRBJ2-1, with 12 bases that match TRBD1. The CDR3 has 14 residues. Trimming cost V 4 bases and J 8 bases; bases outside gene matches: 6. The germline gives CDR1 GTSNPN, CDR2 SVGIG (reference sequence). The CDR3: CAWNRDRGPDEQFF. CDR3 nucleotides: TGTGCCTGGAACCGGGACAGGGGGCCTGATGAGCAGTTCTTC.

This CDR3 is CASSLPGTPYGYTF. In DNA, the CDR3 is TGTGCCAGCAGTTTGCCCGGGACACCTTATGGCTACACCTTC. This chain connects TRBV28 to TRBJ1-2, with D tentatively TRBD1 (6 bases). Germline V gene lookup returns CDR1 MDHEN and CDR2 SYDVKM. Trimming took 3 bases from V and 5 from J, leaving 13 bases between them. CDR3 length: 14 residues.

The chain has TRBV21-1 and TRBJ2-7; TRBD1 was called by the table and not checked on the DNA. TRBV21-1 is marked as a pseudogene. The CDR3 is 13 residues long. The CDR3 protein is CASSLRQRYEQYF. In DNA, the CDR3 is TGTGCCAGCAGCCTCAGACAGAGGTACGAGCAGTACTTC.

Of note for this clone: Germline is not matched at one junction end, which may reflect a read error. The chain is built from TRBV7-6 and TRBJ1-4; D may be TRBD1 (5 bases). Looked up from germline, CDR1 is SGHVS and CDR2 is FNYEAQ. CDR3 length equals 15 residues. CDR3 in DNA: TGTGCCAGCAGCTTAGGGCCAGGGACTAGTGAAAAACTGTTTTTT. Amino acids: CASSLGPGTSEKLFF.

V gene TRBV5-1 combines with J gene TRBJ1-1, with D unclear. With 3 bases removed from V and 2 bases from J, the gap between germline ends came to 11 bases. Germline values: CDR1 SGHRS, CDR2 YFSETQ. The CDR3 totals 14 residues. The CDR3 here is CASSSTGKNTEAFF. DNA of the CDR3: TGCGCCAGCAGCTCGACCGGGAAAAACACTGAAGCTTTCTTT.

The CDR3 DNA reads TGTGCCAGCAGCACCGGGACAGGGTCACCCTACGAGCAGTACTTC. Translated, it gives CASSTGTGSPYEQYF. The chain has TRBV7-2 and TRBJ2-7; the match to TRBD1 covers 9 bases. CDR1 is SGHTA, CDR2 FQGNSA, per germline. This CDR3 comprises 15 residues. With 5 bases clipped from V and 2 bases from J, the junction kept 7 bases outside the gene matches.

CDR3 in amino acids: CASSRRGSSYNSPLHF. CDR3 sequence (DNA): TGTGCCAGTAGTAGGCGGGGGAGCTCCTATAATTCACCCCTCCACTTT. V is TRBV19 and J is TRBJ1-6; maybe TRBD1 (5 bases). Germline assignment: CDR1 LNHDA and CDR2 SQIVND (reference sequence). This CDR3 region has 16 residues. V was trimmed by 4 bases and J by 0 bases, leaving 10 bases between them.